The 9 T cell receptor beta chains given below trace back to one sample, sequenced in a study of blood T cell repertoires in COVID-19. Sequenced by immunoSEQ multiplex PCR; TCRdb stores in-frame clones only, minus some. The sample has hundreds of thousands of clones, around 86% seen once. Sequencing was done on a sample of peripheral blood. The receptors were gathered from a woman between 50 and 59 years old with COVID-19, enrolled during active disease.

V gene TRBV5-1 combines with J gene TRBJ2-1; D is perhaps TRBD1 (6 bases). Trimming took 4 bases from V and 1 from J, leaving 24 bases between them. Germline loops: CDR1 SGHRS, CDR2 YFSETQ. This CDR3 has 19 residues. The CDR3 is CASSLEHRQAGTSYNEQFF. CDR3 in DNA: TGCGCCAGCAGCCTTGAACACCGACAGGCGGGCACGTCCTACAATGAGCAGTTCTTC.

The rearrangement uses TRBV6-6 and TRBJ2-3; the match to TRBD1 covers 9 bases. This CDR3 is 22 amino acids long. J lost 0 bases, V lost 6 bases, and 25 bases had no gene match. Germline-derived CDR1 and CDR2 are MNHNY and SVGAGI (reference sequence). CDR3 nucleotides: TGTGCCAGCAGCTCCACCCGGACGGCCTCTCTCCGGGACAGGGATAGCACAGATACGCAGTATTTT. This encodes CASSSTRTASLRDRDSTDTQYF.

This clone was counted a single time. The chain combines TRBV24-1 with TRBJ2-1; 8 bases are shared with TRBD2. V was clipped by 4 bases and J by 9 bases; unmatched bases: 10. Germline V gives CDR1 KGHDR, CDR2 SFDVKD. This CDR3 region has 15 residues. The CDR3 DNA sequence: TGTGCCACCAGTGACCGGGGGACTAGAGGTAGTGAGCAGTTCTTC. Translating it yields CATSDRGTRGSEQFF.

In its sample, this clone was seen a few times. This chain links TRBV7-6 with TRBJ1-6; D gene ambiguous. Per germline, CDR1 SGHVS and CDR2 FNYEAQ. Trimming removed 5 bases from V and 5 bases from J, with 4 bases in between. The CDR3 contains 12 residues. This chain's CDR3 is CASSRDNSPLHF. The CDR3 coding sequence is TGTGCCAGCAGCCGAGATAATTCACCCCTCCACTTT.

This chain uses TRBV5-4 with TRBJ1-2; 8 nucleotides agree with TRBD1. The V and J ends lost 2 bases and 7 bases, in that order; junction bases with no gene match: 7. From germline, CDR1 is SGHNT and CDR2 YYREEE (reference sequence). This CDR3 region has 14 residues. The CDR3 bases are TGTGCCAGCAGCTTAAGTCAGGGGGCTGTTGGCTACACCTTC. Translation: CASSLSQGAVGYTF. Full variable domain (rest looked up from reference TRBV5-4 and TRBJ1-2): ETGVTQSPTHLIKTRGQQVTLRCSSQSGHNTVSWYQQALGQGPQFIFQYYREEENGRGNFPPRFSGLQFPNYSSELNVNALELDDSALYLCASSLSQGAVGYTFGSGTRLTVV.

The V gene is TRBV28, the J gene TRBJ2-1; 9 bases map to TRBD2. CDR3 length: 15 residues. Germline V gene sequence: CDR1 MDHEN, CDR2 SYDVKM. Trimming removed 5 bases from V and 4 bases from J; junction bases left unmatched: 6. CDR3: CASSGTSRIYNEQFF. The CDR3 nucleotides read TGTGCCAGCAGTGGGACTAGCCGGATATACAATGAGCAGTTCTTC.

This sequence joins TRBV5-1 and TRBJ1-5; D might be TRBD1 (5 bases). CDR3 length equals 16 residues. Trimming left V 0 bases short and J 5 bases short, with 15 bases between. Germline V gene data show CDR1 as SGHRS and CDR2 as YFSETQ. CDR3 nucleotide sequence: TGCGCCAGCAGCTTGGCCGCGGGGGGACCGGATCAGCCCCAGCATTTT. It specifies CASSLAAGGPDQPQHF.

The J gene is TRBJ1-6, the V gene TRBV7-9, with TRBD1 as a possible D gene (6 bases). V dropped 5 bases and J dropped 6 bases, with 11 bases sitting between them. Germline V gene data show CDR1 as SEHNR and CDR2 as FQNEAQ (reference sequence). This CDR3 region has 14 residues. This CDR3 reads CASSPDSINSPLHF. The DNA of the CDR3 is TGTGCCAGCAGCCCGGACAGCATTAATTCACCCCTCCACTTT. The full variable domain, in which reference TRBV7-9 and TRBJ1-6 provide the parts outside the CDR3, is DTGVSQNPRHKITKRGQNVTFRCDPISEHNRLYWYRQTLGQGPEFLTYFQNEAQLEKSRLLSDRFSAERPKGSFSTLEIQRTEQGDSAMYLCASSPDSINSPLHFGNGTRLTVT.

This chain uses TRBV5-1 with TRBJ1-6, with 10 bases fitting TRBD1. The CDR3 totals 16 residues. Germline V CDR1 and CDR2: SGHRS, YFSETQ. J lost 8 bases, V lost 0 bases, and 5 bases had no gene match. The CDR3 sequence is CASSLGGGTGDSPLHF. Written as DNA, the CDR3 is TGCGCCAGCAGCTTGGGTGGCGGGACAGGGGATTCACCCCTCCACTTT.